The following is a TCR beta chain sequence with its context. In the original analysis: Using reference gene primer amplification, nucleated cell counts were estimated. TCRdb's copy holds only in-frame clones and misses some; the assay was immunoSEQ multiplex PCR. The DNA was the basis for D and trimming; V, J and clone size are from that table. The sample carries over 55,000 clones, approximately 77% recorded once. This sample was included in a study of blood T cell repertoires in COVID-19. Study as a whole: There were acute and convalescent COVID-19 samples, and they came from the United States, Italy and Spain.

The V end was cut by 0 bases, the J end by 2 bases, with 9 bases between. CDR3 length: 15 residues. CDR1 and CDR2 from the germline V gene are SGDLS and YYNGEE. The sequence was collected from a human donor in a cohort sampled during active COVID-19. Input material: peripheral blood. The V gene is TRBV9, the J gene TRBJ1-5; D possibly corresponds to TRBD1 (5 bases). This chain's CDR3 is CASSVGTRGNQPQHF. CDR3 DNA: TGTGCCAGCAGCGTAGGCACCAGGGGCAATCAGCCCCAGCATTTT. Variable domain in full (rest from reference TRBV9 and TRBJ1-5): DSGVTQTPKHLITATGQRVTLRCSPRSGDLSVYWYQQSLDQGLQFLIQYYNGEERAKGNILERFSAQQFPDLHSELNLSSLELGDSALYFCASSVGTRGNQPQHFGDGTRLSIL.